A single sample gave rise to the 2 T cell receptor beta chains below, sequenced in a study of glioma-infiltrating T cells after dendritic cell vaccination. Assay: immunoSEQ multiplex PCR; the TCRdb copy retains only in-frame clones and omits some. The sample includes fewer than 75,000 clones, 70% to 90% seen only once; the top ten take about 9%. Documented time point: after dendritic cell vaccination, including at tumor progression/relapse. The sequencing used blood, collected after dendritic cell vaccination. These receptors all stem from a human donor with glioblastoma.

This chain connects TRBV5-1 to TRBJ2-7; TRBD2 agrees at 11 bases. The junction had 4 bases not matched to a gene; V was cut back by 5 bases and J by 3 bases. Per germline, CDR1 SGHRS and CDR2 YFSETQ. The CDR3 sequence is 14 residues long. CDR3 bases: TGCGCCAGCAGGGCTAGCGGGGGGCTCTACGAGCAGTACTTC. Amino acids: CASRASGGLYEQYF.

The chain has TRBV18 and TRBJ1-4, with D possibly matching TRBD1 (5 bases). The CDR3 runs to 16 residues. Trimming removed 6 bases at V and 5 bases at J, with 19 bases between. The germline CDR1 and CDR2 sequences are KGHSH and LQKENI. The CDR3 loop is CASSPTGSSGNEKLFF. In DNA, the CDR3 is TGTGCCAGCTCCCCCACCGGGTCCTCAGGGAATGAAAAACTGTTTTTT.